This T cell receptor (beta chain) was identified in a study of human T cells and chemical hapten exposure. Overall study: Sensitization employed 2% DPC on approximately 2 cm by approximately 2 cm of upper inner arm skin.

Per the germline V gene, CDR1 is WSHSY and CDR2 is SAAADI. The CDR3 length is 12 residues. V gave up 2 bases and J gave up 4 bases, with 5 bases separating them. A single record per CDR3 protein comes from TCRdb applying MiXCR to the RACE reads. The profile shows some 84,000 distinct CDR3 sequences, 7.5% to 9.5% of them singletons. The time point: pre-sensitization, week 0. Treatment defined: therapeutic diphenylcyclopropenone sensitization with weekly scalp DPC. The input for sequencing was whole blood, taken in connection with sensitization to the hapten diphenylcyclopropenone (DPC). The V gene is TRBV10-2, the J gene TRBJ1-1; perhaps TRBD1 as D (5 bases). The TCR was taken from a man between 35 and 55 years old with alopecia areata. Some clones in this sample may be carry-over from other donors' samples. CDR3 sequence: CASSEGATEAFF. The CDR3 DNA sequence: TGCGCCAGCAGTGAGGGGGCCACTGAAGCTTTCTTT.